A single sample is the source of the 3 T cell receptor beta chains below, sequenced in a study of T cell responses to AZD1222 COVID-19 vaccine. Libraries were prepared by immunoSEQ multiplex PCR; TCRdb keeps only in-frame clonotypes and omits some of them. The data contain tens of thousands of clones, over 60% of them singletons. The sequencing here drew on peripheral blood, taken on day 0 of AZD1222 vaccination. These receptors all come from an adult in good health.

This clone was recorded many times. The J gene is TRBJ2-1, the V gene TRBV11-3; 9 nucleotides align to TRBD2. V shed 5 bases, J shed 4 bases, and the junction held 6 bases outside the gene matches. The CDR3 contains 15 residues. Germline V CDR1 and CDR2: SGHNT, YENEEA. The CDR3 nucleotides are TGTGCCAGCAGCCCGAAGACTAGCGGATACAATGAGCAGTTCTTC. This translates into CASSPKTSGYNEQFF.

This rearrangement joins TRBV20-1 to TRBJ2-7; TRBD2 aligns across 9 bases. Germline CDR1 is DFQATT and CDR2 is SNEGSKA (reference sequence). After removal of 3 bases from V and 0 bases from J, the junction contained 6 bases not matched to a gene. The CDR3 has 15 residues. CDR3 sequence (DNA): TGCAGTGCTAGTGGGATAGCGGGGGTCTCCTACGAGCAGTACTTC. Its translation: CSASGIAGVSYEQYF.

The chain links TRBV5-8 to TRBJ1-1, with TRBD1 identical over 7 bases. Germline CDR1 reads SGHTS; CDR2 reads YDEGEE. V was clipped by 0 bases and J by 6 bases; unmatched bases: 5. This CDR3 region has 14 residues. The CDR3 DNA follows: TGTGCCAGCAGCTTGGCCCAGGGGGTTGCTGAAGCTTTCTTT. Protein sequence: CASSLAQGVAEAFF.